This T cell receptor beta chain is from a study of graft-versus-host responses after intestinal transplantation. Study-level information: Multivisceral, liver-intestinal, or isolated intestinal grafts went to recipients. Anti-thymocyte globulin served as induction for all recipients, who then took tacrolimus and steroids for three to four years. Overall study findings and caveats: After transplant, early declines in HvG clones were associated with peak levels of circulating GvH clones. GvH clones appeared in recipient marrow, some first in ileum or blood.

To note about this clone: Antigen unknown.

Sequenced by immunoSEQ multiplex PCR; TCRdb stores in-frame clones only, minus some. This repertoire shows around 37,000 clones, about four fifths found once; its top ten account for 3.5%. The germline V gene encodes CDR1 MNHNS and CDR2 SASEGT. Trimming at V came to 0 bases and at J to 1 base, leaving 3 bases not matched to a gene. The CDR3 spans 15 residues. The sample here was PBMCs, taken around 1,000 days after transplant. J is TRBJ2-7 and V is TRBV6-1; TRBD1 matches 7 bases. This clonotype originated in a human patient who received an intestinal transplant, so some T cells may come from the graft donor. This chain's CDR3 is CASSEASGQSYEQYF. The CDR3 coding sequence is TGTGCCAGCAGTGAAGCGTCGGGACAGTCCTACGAGCAGTACTTC.